Each of the 5 T cell receptor beta chains below was sequenced from the same sample in a study of T cells in Graves' hyperthyroidism and ophthalmopathy. RNA transcripts gave rise to amplified TCR beta CDR3 regions. An initial round of RT-PCR targeting the TCR CDR3 relied on the HTBI primer set. From the multiplex PCR reads, TCRdb called clonotypes with MiXCR, one entry per CDR3 protein. The sample holds around 300,000 distinct CDR3 sequences; approximately 13% are singletons and the top ten take roughly 35%. The source material was blood. The receptor set was obtained from a woman aged 40 to 49 with Graves' ophthalmopathy.

J is TRBJ2-3 and V is TRBV19; 9 bases agree with TRBD2. The CDR3 is made up of 15 amino acids. The V segment lost 3 bases and the J segment 3 bases; nucleotides outside the gene matches: 4. Germline V CDR1 and CDR2: LNHDA, SQIVND (reference sequence). The CDR3 sequence: CASSIAGGMTDTQYF. The CDR3 region has the DNA TGTGCCAGTAGTATCGCGGGAGGGATGACAGATACGCAGTATTTT.

This clonotype was counted ten times or more. J is TRBJ2-1 and V is TRBV7-2; the D is unclear. The germline V gene encodes CDR1 SGHTA and CDR2 FQGNSA. Trimming removed 2 bases from V and 0 bases from J, with 14 bases in between. The CDR3 covers 17 residues. CDR3 sequence (DNA): TGTGCCAGCAGCTTAATCCCATCCATGAGCTCCTACAATGAGCAGTTCTTC. Its translation: CASSLIPSMSSYNEQFF. Complete variable domain (other parts from reference TRBV7-2 and TRBJ2-1): GAGVSQSPSNKVTEKGKDVELRCDPISGHTALYWYRQSLGQGLEFLIYFQGNSAPDKSGLPSDRFSAERTGGSVSTLTIQRTQQEDSAVYLCASSLIPSMSSYNEQFFGPGTRLTVL.

There are a few counts of this clonotype. A much larger clone lies a single base off, so this may be a read error. This rearrangement joins TRBV12-3 or TRBV12-4 to TRBJ2-1, with TRBD2 identical over 8 bases. The CDR3 is 15 residues long. Germline trimming cut 6 bases from V and 9 bases from J; bases unmatched to any gene: 13. The DNA of the CDR3 is TGTGCCAGCAGCCGAGGACTAGCCTTGGGGAGTGAGCAGTTCTTC. Residues: CASSRGLALGSEQFF.

CDR3 in DNA: TGCAGTGCTAGAGTTCAGACGGCTGAAGCTTTCTTT. Its protein product is CSARVQTAEAFF. The rearrangement joins TRBV20-1 to TRBJ1-1; no definite D call. V lost 1 base, J lost 6 bases, and 9 bases lay in between. The CDR3 has 12 amino acids. The germline gives CDR1 DFQATT, CDR2 SNEGSKA (reference sequence).

This clonotype was seen ten or more times. The chain employs TRBV12-3 or TRBV12-4 and TRBJ2-1; 7 nucleotides line up with TRBD2. The ends lost 3 bases at V and 5 bases at J; junction bases unmatched: 4. There are 14 residues in the CDR3. CDR3 DNA: TGTGCCAGCAGTTTGATGGCGGGAGACAATGAGCAGTTCTTC. Translation gives CASSLMAGDNEQFF.